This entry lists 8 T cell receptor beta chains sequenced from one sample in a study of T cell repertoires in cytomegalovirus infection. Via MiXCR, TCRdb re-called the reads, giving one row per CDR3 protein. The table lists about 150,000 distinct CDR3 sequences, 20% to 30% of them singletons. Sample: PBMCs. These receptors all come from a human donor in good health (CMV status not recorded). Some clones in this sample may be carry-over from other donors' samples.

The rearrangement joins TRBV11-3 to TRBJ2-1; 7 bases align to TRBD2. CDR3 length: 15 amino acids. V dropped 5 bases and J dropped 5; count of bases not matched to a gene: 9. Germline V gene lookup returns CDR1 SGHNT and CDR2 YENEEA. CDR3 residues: CASSLRTSRDNEQFF. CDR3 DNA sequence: TGTGCCAGCAGCCTTAGGACTAGTCGGGACAATGAGCAGTTCTTC.

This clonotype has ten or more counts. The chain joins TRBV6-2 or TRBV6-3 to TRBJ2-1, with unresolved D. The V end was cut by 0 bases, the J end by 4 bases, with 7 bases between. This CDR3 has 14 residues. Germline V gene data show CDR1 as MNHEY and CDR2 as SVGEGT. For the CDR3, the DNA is TGTGCCAGCAGTTACTCGGGGTTTTACAATGAGCAGTTCTTC. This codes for CASSYSGFYNEQFF.

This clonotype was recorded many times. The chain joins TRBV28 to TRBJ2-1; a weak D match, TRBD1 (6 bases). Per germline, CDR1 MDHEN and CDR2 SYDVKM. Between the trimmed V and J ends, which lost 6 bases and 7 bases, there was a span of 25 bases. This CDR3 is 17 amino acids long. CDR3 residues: CASRPGDGGLFGNEQFF. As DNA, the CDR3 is TGTGCCAGCAGGCCAGGGGATGGGGGATTGTTTGGGAATGAGCAGTTCTTC.

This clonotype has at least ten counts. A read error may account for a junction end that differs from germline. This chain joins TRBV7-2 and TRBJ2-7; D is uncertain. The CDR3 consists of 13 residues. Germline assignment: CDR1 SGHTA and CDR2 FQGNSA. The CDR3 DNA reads TGTGCCAGCAGCCCTCCCTGGTCCTTCGAGCAGTACTTC. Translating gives CASSPPWSFEQYF.

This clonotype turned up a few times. The CDR3: CASSLVSGTYEQYF. The CDR3 DNA follows: TGTGCCAGCAGTTTAGTAAGCGGAACCTACGAGCAGTACTTC. The V gene is TRBV6-6, the J gene TRBJ2-7, with D possibly being TRBD2 (5 bases). The V end was cut by 4 bases, the J end by 2 bases, with 12 bases between. The CDR3 has 14 amino acids. The germline V gene encodes CDR1 MNHNY and CDR2 SVGAGI (reference sequence).

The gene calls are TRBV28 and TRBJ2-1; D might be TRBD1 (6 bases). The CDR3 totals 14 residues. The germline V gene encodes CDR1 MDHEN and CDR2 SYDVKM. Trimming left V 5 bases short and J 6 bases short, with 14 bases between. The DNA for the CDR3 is TGTGCCAGCAGTCCGTACAGGGTTGTCAATGAGCAGTTCTTC. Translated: CASSPYRVVNEQFF.

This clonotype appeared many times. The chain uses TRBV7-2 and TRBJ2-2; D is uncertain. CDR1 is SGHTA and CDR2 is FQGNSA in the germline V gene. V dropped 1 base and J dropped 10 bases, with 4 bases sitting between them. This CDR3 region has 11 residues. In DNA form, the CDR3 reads TGTGCCAGCAGCTTAGAGTCGGAGCTGTTTTTT. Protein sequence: CASSLESELFF.

CDR3 sequence reads: CASSLGWTGQNVLTF. DNA of the CDR3: TGTGCCAGCAGTTTAGGGTGGACAGGGCAAAACGTCCTGACTTTC. The chain couples TRBV28 to TRBJ2-6, with 8 bases that match TRBD1. Germline V gene data show CDR1 as MDHEN and CDR2 as SYDVKM. V shed 2 bases, J shed 10 bases, and the junction held 7 bases outside the gene matches. This CDR3 contains 15 residues.